Following are 27 T cell receptor beta chains from one sample sequenced in a study of beta chain features in type 1 diabetes. The study, taken as a whole, reports: Researchers report that Type 1 diabetes patients had moderately but significantly shorter TCRB CDR3s across all four CD4+ subsets.

These TCRs are of unknown antigen specificity. The whole isolated RNA underwent reverse transcription, so sequencing captured expressed TCRB transcripts. Profiling relied on immunoSEQ multiplex PCR, and the TCRdb table lists in-frame clones only, not all of them. The table has roughly 260,000 clones, about 20% seen once; the top ten hold roughly 0.028%. The sequenced sample was naive CD4+ T cells from blood. Receptors were obtained from a woman aged 35 to 49 with type 1 diabetes.

The chain is built from TRBV30 and TRBJ2-7; the match to TRBD1 covers 8 bases. Losses at the gene ends were 2 bases for V and 5 bases for J; bases not matched to a gene: 8. In germline, CDR1 is GTSNPN, CDR2 SVGIG (reference sequence). The CDR3 sequence is 14 residues long. As DNA, the CDR3 is TGTGCCTGGAGTTATGGACAGGGATTCGACGAGCAGTACTTC. Translating it yields CAWSYGQGFDEQYF.

The chain links TRBV18 to TRBJ2-7; no reliable D call. Germline assignment: CDR1 KGHSH and CDR2 LQKENI. This CDR3 has 13 residues. V lost 3 bases and J 2 bases, leaving 8 bases between the germline ends. CDR3 coding DNA: TGTGCCAGCTCACCCGTATCGGCCTACGAGCAGTACTTC. It translates to CASSPVSAYEQYF.

The chain carries TRBV9 and TRBJ2-3; the match to TRBD2 covers 8 bases. The CDR3 is 15 amino acids. Germline trimming cut 4 bases from V and 3 bases from J; bases unmatched to any gene: 7. Germline V gene sequence: CDR1 SGDLS, CDR2 YYNGEE. The CDR3 region is CASSSRGGGTDTQYF. The CDR3 nucleotides are TGTGCCAGCAGCTCACGGGGGGGAGGAACAGATACGCAGTATTTT.

This clone was counted a few times. This chain links TRBV10-3 with TRBJ1-2, with TRBD1 matching over 7 bases. This CDR3 has 13 residues. Per the germline V gene, CDR1 is ENHRY and CDR2 is SYGVKD. Losses at the gene ends were 4 bases for V and 4 bases for J; bases not matched to a gene: 3. In nucleotides, the CDR3 is TGTGCCATCAGTGCCGACAGGGTCTATGGCTACACCTTC. Encoded protein: CAISADRVYGYTF.

This clone was counted between two and nine times. The rearrangement uses TRBV9 and TRBJ1-1; 8 bases agree with TRBD1. The length of the CDR3 is 14 residues. The J segment lost 3 bases and the V segment lost 2 bases, leaving 3 bases of the junction unmatched. Per the germline V gene, CDR1 is SGDLS and CDR2 is YYNGEE. For the CDR3, the DNA is TGTGCCAGCAGCGTTGCAGGGGGCTACACTGAAGCTTTCTTT. This gives the protein CASSVAGGYTEAFF.

This clone was seen more than once but under ten times. CDR3 in amino acids: CASSPGQREFSPLHF. Here the CDR3 DNA reads TGTGCCAGCTCACCCGGTCAGCGAGAATTTTCACCCCTCCACTTT. This sequence joins TRBV18 and TRBJ1-6; D is ambiguous. There are 15 residues in the CDR3. The germline gives CDR1 KGHSH, CDR2 LQKENI. The V gene lost 3 bases and the J gene lost 9 bases, with 15 bases spanning the gap. The full variable domain, its missing parts supplied by reference TRBV18 and TRBJ1-6, is NAGVMQNPRHLVRRRGQEARLRCSPMKGHSHVYWYRQLPEEGLKFMVYLQKENIIDESGMPKERFSAEFPKEGPSILRIQQVVRGDSAAYFCASSPGQREFSPLHFGNGTRLTVT.

This sequence joins TRBV5-4 and TRBJ2-3, with D unresolved. The CDR3 consists of 14 residues. The V gene's germline CDR1 is SGHNT and CDR2 YYREEE (reference sequence). Trimming stripped 5 bases from V and 1 base from J, with 11 bases between. The CDR3 bases are TGTGCCAGCAGACCAGGATCCCGCACAGATACGCAGTATTTT. This encodes CASRPGSRTDTQYF.

This clone was counted only a few times. The chain combines TRBV6-6 with TRBJ2-4; TRBD2 matches at 7 bases. Losses at the gene ends were 2 bases for V and 7 bases for J; bases not matched to a gene: 5. The CDR3 totals 14 residues. In germline, CDR1 is MNHNY, CDR2 SVGAGI (reference sequence). The CDR3 loop reads CASSYERDGNIQYF. The CDR3 nucleotides are TGTGCCAGCAGTTACGAGCGGGACGGGAACATTCAGTACTTC.

V usage is TRBV7-3 and J usage is TRBJ2-3, with D perhaps TRBD2 (5 bases). Trimming shortened V by 3 bases and J by 6 bases, and 13 bases separated the two germline ends. The CDR3 is 14 amino acids. Germline-derived CDR1 and CDR2 are SGHTA and FQGTGA. The CDR3 protein is CASSFGSGGDTQYF. The CDR3 DNA reads as TGTGCCAGCAGCTTTGGATCTGGAGGTGATACGCAGTATTTT.

V usage is TRBV7-2 and J usage is TRBJ1-1; D ambiguous. Trimming took 2 bases from V and 1 from J, leaving 8 bases between them. This CDR3 region has 14 residues. Germline CDR1 is SGHTA and CDR2 is FQGNSA. The CDR3 DNA reads TGTGCCAGCAGCTTAACGCGTGCGAACACTGAAGCTTTCTTT. As protein: CASSLTRANTEAFF.

This clone occurred a few times. The V and J genes are TRBV5-1 and TRBJ2-1, with D possibly TRBD2 on 6 matching bases. The V end lost 2 bases, the J end lost 0 bases, and 18 bases lay between the germline ends. The CDR3 sequence is 18 residues long. CDR1 is SGHRS, CDR2 YFSETQ, per germline. The DNA for the CDR3 is TGCGCCAGCAGCTTCCCCCTGGGACTGCAGAGCTCCTACAATGAGCAGTTCTTC. As protein: CASSFPLGLQSSYNEQFF. The full variable domain, with the rest looked up from reference TRBV5-1 and TRBJ2-1, is KAGVTQTPRYLIKTRGQQVTLSCSPISGHRSVSWYQQTPGQGLQFLFEYFSETQRNKGNFPGRFSGRQFSNSRSEMNVSTLELGDSALYLCASSFPLGLQSSYNEQFFGPGTRLTVL.

V gene TRBV11-2 combines with J gene TRBJ2-3; 9 nucleotides line up with TRBD2. The CDR3 is made up of 17 amino acids. From germline, CDR1 is SGHAT and CDR2 FQNNGV. V trimming: 1 base; J trimming: 6 bases; junction bases outside the gene matches: 11. DNA of the CDR3: TGTGCCAGCAGCTTAGTGGGGACTAGCTTGACGTTGGATACGCAGTATTTT. Its protein is CASSLVGTSLTLDTQYF.

The chain is built from TRBV9 and TRBJ1-2; maybe TRBD1 (6 bases). Trimming shortened V by 6 bases and J by 6 bases, and 18 bases separated the two germline ends. Germline loops: CDR1 SGDLS, CDR2 YYNGEE. CDR3 length: 14 amino acids. CDR3 loop: CASTLGTGPNGYTF. In DNA, the CDR3 is TGTGCCAGCACCTTGGGCACAGGGCCAAATGGCTACACCTTC.

V gene TRBV5-4 combines with J gene TRBJ1-1, with no clear D. This CDR3 comprises 13 residues. Deletions cut 0 bases from V and 5 bases from J, with 8 bases between. Germline CDR1 reads SGHNT; CDR2 reads YYREEE (reference sequence). The CDR3 loop is CASSLEGRTEAFF. The CDR3 DNA follows: TGTGCCAGCAGCTTGGAAGGGAGGACTGAAGCTTTCTTT.

CDR3 nucleotide sequence: TGTGCCACCAGCAGAGATGGGGGGGCGCGGCGAGCTGAAAAACTGTTTTTT. Translating it yields CATSRDGGARRAEKLFF. The chain uses TRBV15 and TRBJ1-4, with D possibly being TRBD1 (6 bases). With 0 bases removed from V and 7 bases from J, the gap between germline ends came to 18 bases. The CDR3 sequence is 17 residues long. CDR1 is LNHNV and CDR2 is YYDKDF in the germline V gene (reference sequence).

The genes are TRBV5-6 and TRBJ1-1; 7 bases align to TRBD1. The trim removed 3 bases at V and 1 base at J, leaving 3 bases unmatched. Looked up from germline, CDR1 is SGHDT and CDR2 is YYEEEE. CDR3 length equals 14 residues. The DNA of the CDR3 is TGTGCCAGCAGCTCCGGGACAGCGAACACTGAAGCTTTCTTT. It is translated as CASSSGTANTEAFF.

The chain employs TRBV7-9 and TRBJ2-7, with 7 positions matching TRBD1. Trimming removed 5 bases from V and 0 bases from J; junction bases left unmatched: 7. This CDR3 is 15 amino acids long. CDR1 and CDR2 from the germline V gene are SEHNR and FQNEAQ (reference sequence). The CDR3 loop is CASSRQGVPSYEQYF. The CDR3 DNA is TGTGCCAGCAGCCGCCAGGGGGTTCCCTCCTACGAGCAGTACTTC.

This clone occurred a few times. The V gene is TRBV4-3, the J gene TRBJ2-3, with D uncertain. CDR1 is LGHNA and CDR2 is YSLEER in the germline V gene. Trimming shortened V by 5 bases and J by 1 base, and 10 bases separated the two germline ends. The CDR3 runs to 14 residues. CDR3 in amino acids: CASSTGWGTDTQYF. CDR3 coding DNA: TGCGCCAGCAGCACCGGGTGGGGCACAGATACGCAGTATTTT.

This rearrangement joins TRBV4-1 to TRBJ2-7; 7 bases fit TRBD1. This CDR3 is built from 15 residues. CDR1 and CDR2 (germline): MGHRA, YSYEKL. V shed 1 base, J shed 7 bases, and the junction held 10 bases outside the gene matches. CDR3 coding DNA: TGCGCCAGCAGCCAAGTTGAGACAGGGTTATGGGAGCAGTACTTC. It specifies CASSQVETGLWEQYF.

This clone was seen only a few times. The chain has TRBV28 and TRBJ2-7, with D tentatively TRBD1 (6 bases). The V and J ends lost 6 bases and 5 bases respectively, with 11 bases between them. Germline CDR1 is MDHEN and CDR2 is SYDVKM. This CDR3 is 12 amino acids long. The CDR3: CASRLQGHEQYF. The CDR3 DNA reads TGTGCCAGCAGGCTACAGGGACACGAGCAGTACTTC. Variable domain in full (rest from reference TRBV28 and TRBJ2-7): DVKVTQSSRYLVKRTGEKVFLECVQDMDHENMFWYRQDPGLGLRLIYFSYDVKMKEKGDIPEGYSVSREKKERFSLILESASTNQTSMYLCASRLQGHEQYFGPGTRLTVT.

This clone came up a few times. The genes are TRBV11-2 and TRBJ2-7; the D gene is possibly TRBD1 (5 bases). The length of the CDR3 is 14 residues. Germline values: CDR1 SGHAT, CDR2 FQNNGV. Trimming took 5 bases from V and 5 from J, leaving 16 bases between them. CDR3 protein: CASSPNTGRNEQYF. The CDR3 region has the DNA TGTGCCAGCAGCCCCAACACAGGCAGGAACGAGCAGTACTTC.

This clone was seen more than once but under ten times. The chain is built from TRBV2 and TRBJ1-2, with 8 bases fitting TRBD1. Per the germline V gene, CDR1 is SNHLY and CDR2 is FYNNEI. The CDR3 contains 12 residues. Germline trimming cut 9 bases from V and 5 bases from J; bases unmatched to any gene: 5. The CDR3 nucleotides read TGTGCCAGGCGGACAGGGAATTATGGCTACACCTTC. The encoded protein is CARRTGNYGYTF.

This clone was counted only a few times. This chain's CDR3 is CASSQDRGGGTGELFF. For the CDR3, the DNA is TGCGCCAGCAGCCAAGATAGGGGGGGAGGCACCGGGGAGCTGTTTTTT. The chain is built from TRBV4-3 and TRBJ2-2; D perhaps matches TRBD2 (7 bases). V was trimmed by 0 bases and J by 4 bases, leaving 12 bases between them. CDR1 is LGHNA and CDR2 is YSLEER in the germline V gene. This CDR3 is 16 amino acids long.

This clone has a handful of counts. The V call is TRBV6-5, the J call TRBJ2-7, with TRBD1 matching 9 bases. This CDR3 is built from 16 residues. The V and J ends lost 4 bases and 5 bases, in that order; junction bases with no gene match: 12. Germline assignment: CDR1 MNHEY and CDR2 SVGAGI. CDR3: CASSFTDRGGSHEQYF. Here the CDR3 DNA reads TGTGCCAGCAGTTTCACCGACAGGGGGGGTTCCCACGAGCAGTACTTC.

The CDR3 nucleotides are TGCGCCAGCAGCTTGGGACAGGGTAATGAAGCTTTCTTT. It codes for CASSLGQGNEAFF. The chain is built from TRBV5-1 and TRBJ1-1, with TRBD1 matching 7 bases. Unmatched junction bases numbered 3, after V lost 0 bases and J lost 7 bases. The CDR3 length is 13 residues. CDR1 and CDR2 (germline): SGHRS, YFSETQ.

This clone was counted a few times. J is TRBJ2-5 and V is TRBV5-1; D may be TRBD1 (5 bases). Trimming removed 2 bases at V and 5 bases at J, with 10 bases between. CDR1 is SGHRS, CDR2 YFSETQ, per germline. The CDR3 contains 13 residues. The DNA of the CDR3 is TGCGCCAGCAGCTTAGGCAGGGTGGAGACCCAGTACTTC. This sequence encodes CASSLGRVETQYF. Variable domain in full (rest from reference TRBV5-1 and TRBJ2-5): KAGVTQTPRYLIKTRGQQVTLSCSPISGHRSVSWYQQTPGQGLQFLFEYFSETQRNKGNFPGRFSGRQFSNSRSEMNVSTLELGDSALYLCASSLGRVETQYFGPGTRLLVL.

The table lists this clone with a few counts. V and J are TRBV23-1 and TRBJ1-1, with TRBD1 identical over 11 bases. TRBV23-1 is recorded as an ORF, its role being uncertain. The CDR3 has 15 amino acids. The V gene end was trimmed by 4 bases and the J gene end by 7 bases; junction bases not matched to a gene: 8. This chain's CDR3 is CASSRGQGVPDEAFF. CDR3 nucleotide sequence: TGCGCCAGCAGTCGGGGACAGGGGGTTCCGGATGAAGCTTTCTTT.